Described below is a single TCR beta chain sequence and its context. The antigen remains unidentified. The data are from a study of a mutant IDH1 vaccine in newly diagnosed glioma. Overall study: The vaccination schedule gave patients eight doses in weeks 1, 3, 5, 7, 11, 15, 19 and 23. Following radiotherapy alone, or alongside temozolomide cycles, vaccination was started after an interval of 4-6 weeks.

The assay was immunoSEQ multiplex PCR, and TCRdb's table has in-frame clones only and misses some. The sample shows 12,000 or so clones, around nine tenths of them seen only once. Time point here: week 5, during vaccination. Each dose delivered 300 ug of mutant IDH1 20-mer peptide subcutaneously with imiquimod. The donors had new WHO grade 3 or 4 astrocytomas; these were IDH1-mutant and ATRX-lost. The receptor was isolated from a middle-aged woman with glioma. Some clones in this sample may be carry-over from other donors' samples. Sequencing used PBMCs, obtained from a glioma patient whose treatment included an IDH1 peptide vaccine.

The CDR3, as DNA: TGTGCCAGCTCACCCTGGGAGAGCTCTGGCTACACCTTC. Protein product: CASSPWESSGYTF. The rearrangement joins TRBV18 to TRBJ1-2, with D unresolved. Looked up from germline, CDR1 is KGHSH and CDR2 is LQKENI. The V gene lost 3 bases and the J gene lost 7 bases, with 12 bases spanning the gap. CDR3 size: 13 residues.